These 8 T cell receptor beta chains were sequenced from one sample in a study of chemoradiotherapy in HPV16-positive cancers. TCRdb keeps only in-frame clones here, not all; method: immunoSEQ multiplex PCR. The sample has about 32,000 clones, approximately 88% seen once. Material: blood, obtained from a patient who underwent chemoradiotherapy. The receptors here all came from a human donor with HPV-associated anogenital cancer.

The chain is built from TRBV7-2 and TRBJ1-1; D may be TRBD1 (5 bases). Germline lookup yields CDR1 SGHTA and CDR2 FQGNSA. The CDR3 contains 14 residues. Trimming took 6 bases from V and 10 from J, leaving 21 bases between them. The CDR3 reads CASRFTGTELPAFF. The CDR3 nucleotides are TGTGCCAGCAGATTTACCGGGACGGAGTTGCCAGCTTTCTTT.

V gene TRBV27 combines with J gene TRBJ2-7; D uncertain. V gave up 3 bases and J gave up 3 bases, with 9 bases separating them. The CDR3 is made up of 13 amino acids. The germline gives CDR1 MNHEY, CDR2 SMNVEV (reference sequence). CDR3 loop: CASSLGKIYEQYF. The CDR3 DNA is TGTGCCAGCAGTTTGGGGAAGATCTACGAGCAGTACTTC.

The chain combines TRBV7-9 with TRBJ2-3, with D possibly called TRBD1 or TRBD2 (5 bases each). This CDR3 region has 13 residues. CDR1 and CDR2 from the germline V gene are SEHNR and FQNEAQ (reference sequence). Deletions cut 4 bases from V and 5 bases from J, with 10 bases between. CDR3 DNA sequence: TGTGCCAGCAGCTCGGGACGAGGAGATACGCAGTATTTT. Protein: CASSSGRGDTQYF.

This clone was counted a few times. One junction end does not reproduce the germline sequence, and a read error may be involved. The chain recombines TRBV7-7 with TRBJ2-2; D unclear. The germline CDR1 and CDR2 sequences are SSHAT and FNYEAQ (reference sequence). The CDR3 has 15 amino acids. The CDR3 region has the DNA TGTGCTAGCAGCAATCCCGGAAGACCTTCCGGGGAGCTGTTTTTT. Protein sequence: CASSNPGRPSGELFF.

The chain is built from TRBV28 and TRBJ2-2; the D gene is possibly TRBD1 (6 bases). Trimming shortened V by 7 bases and J by 3 bases, and 12 bases separated the two germline ends. CDR3 length equals 14 residues. Germline V gene sequence: CDR1 MDHEN, CDR2 SYDVKM. CDR3 nucleotides: TGTGCCAGCAAAACCGGGACATACACCGGGGAGCTGTTTTTT. Its translation is CASKTGTYTGELFF.

The rearrangement joins TRBV28 to TRBJ2-6; 9 nucleotides match TRBD1. Per the germline V gene, CDR1 is MDHEN and CDR2 is SYDVKM. Trimming removed 6 bases from V and 2 bases from J; junction bases left unmatched: 5. The CDR3 is made up of 16 amino acids. The CDR3 DNA sequence: TGTGCCAGCAGGGACAGGGGAGTGGCTGGGGCCAACGTCCTGACTTTC. Amino acids: CASRDRGVAGANVLTF.

The chain is built from TRBV5-1 and TRBJ2-2; TRBD1 is a possible D gene (5 bases). The V gene's germline CDR1 is SGHRS and CDR2 YFSETQ. The CDR3 spans 16 residues. Deletions cut 0 bases from V and 0 bases from J, with 9 bases between. In DNA, the CDR3 is TGCGCCAGCAGCTTGGATGCAGGGACGAACACCGGGGAGCTGTTTTTT. This codes for CASSLDAGTNTGELFF.

The V and J genes are TRBV7-9 and TRBJ1-4; weak D call: TRBD1 (6 bases). V gave up 1 base and J gave up 4 bases, with 10 bases separating them. CDR3 length equals 15 residues. Germline V lookup: CDR1 SEHNR, CDR2 FQNEAQ (reference sequence). This CDR3 reads CASSLETGLNEKLFF. CDR3 coding DNA: TGTGCCAGCAGCTTAGAGACAGGCCTTAATGAAAAACTGTTTTTT.